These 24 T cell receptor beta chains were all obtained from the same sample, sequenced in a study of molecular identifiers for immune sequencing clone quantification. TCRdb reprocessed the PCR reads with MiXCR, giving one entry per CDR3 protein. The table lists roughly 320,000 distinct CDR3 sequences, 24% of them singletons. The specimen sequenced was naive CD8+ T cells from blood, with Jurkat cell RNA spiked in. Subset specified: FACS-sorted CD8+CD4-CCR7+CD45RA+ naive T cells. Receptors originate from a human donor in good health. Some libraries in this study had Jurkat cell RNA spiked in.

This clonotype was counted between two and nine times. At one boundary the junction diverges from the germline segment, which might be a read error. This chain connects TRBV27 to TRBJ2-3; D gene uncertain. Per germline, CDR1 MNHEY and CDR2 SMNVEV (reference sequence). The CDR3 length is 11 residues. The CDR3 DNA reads TGTGCCAGCGGAATCACAAATACGCAGTATTTT. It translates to CASGITNTQYF.

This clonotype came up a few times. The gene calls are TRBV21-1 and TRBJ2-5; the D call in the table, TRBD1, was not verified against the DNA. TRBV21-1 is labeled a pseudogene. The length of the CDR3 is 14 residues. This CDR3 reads CASPTGTPSETQYF. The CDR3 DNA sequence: TGTGCCAGCCCGACCGGGACACCTTCAGAGACCCAGTACTTC.

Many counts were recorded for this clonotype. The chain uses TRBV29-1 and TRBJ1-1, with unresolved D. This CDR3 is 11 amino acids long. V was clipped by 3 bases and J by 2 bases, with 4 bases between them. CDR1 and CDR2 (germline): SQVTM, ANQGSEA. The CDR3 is CSVDSNTEAFF. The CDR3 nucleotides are TGCAGCGTTGATTCCAACACTGAAGCTTTCTTT.

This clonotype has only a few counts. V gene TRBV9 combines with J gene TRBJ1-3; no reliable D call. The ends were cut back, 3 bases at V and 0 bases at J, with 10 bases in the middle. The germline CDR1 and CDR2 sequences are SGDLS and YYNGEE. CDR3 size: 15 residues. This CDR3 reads CASSDRVSSGNTIYF. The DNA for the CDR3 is TGTGCCAGCAGCGACCGGGTCAGCTCTGGAAACACCATATATTTT.

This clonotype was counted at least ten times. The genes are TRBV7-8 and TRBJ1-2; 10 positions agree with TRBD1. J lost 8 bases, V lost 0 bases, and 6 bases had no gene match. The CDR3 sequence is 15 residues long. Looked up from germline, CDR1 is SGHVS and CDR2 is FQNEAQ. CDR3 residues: CASSLADGQGGGYTF. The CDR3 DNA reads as TGTGCCAGCAGCTTAGCGGACGGACAGGGGGGCGGCTACACCTTC.

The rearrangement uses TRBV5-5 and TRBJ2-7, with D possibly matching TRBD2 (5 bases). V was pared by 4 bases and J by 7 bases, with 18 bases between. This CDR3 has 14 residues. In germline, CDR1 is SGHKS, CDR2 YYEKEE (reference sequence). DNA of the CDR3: TGTGCCAGCAGCCACACCCGGGTCTCGGGGGAGCAGTACTTC. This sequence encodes CASSHTRVSGEQYF.

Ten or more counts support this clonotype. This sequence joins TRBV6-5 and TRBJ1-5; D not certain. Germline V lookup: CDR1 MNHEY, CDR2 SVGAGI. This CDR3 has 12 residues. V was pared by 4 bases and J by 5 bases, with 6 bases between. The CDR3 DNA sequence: TGTGCCAGCAGTTCGTCTTATCAGCCCCAGCATTTT. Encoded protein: CASSSSYQPQHF.

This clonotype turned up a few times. DNA of the CDR3: TGTGCCAGTACAGGCGAATATAGCAATCAGCCCCAGCATTTT. Protein sequence: CASTGEYSNQPQHF. The chain carries TRBV19 and TRBJ1-5; D gene ambiguous. Germline values: CDR1 LNHDA, CDR2 SQIVND (reference sequence). This CDR3 comprises 14 residues. V lost 7 bases and J 0 bases, leaving 10 bases between the germline ends.

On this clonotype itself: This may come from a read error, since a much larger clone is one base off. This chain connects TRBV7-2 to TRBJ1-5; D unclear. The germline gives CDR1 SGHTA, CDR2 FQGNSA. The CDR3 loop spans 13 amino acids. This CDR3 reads CASSFIAGQPPHF. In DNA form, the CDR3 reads TGTGCCAGCAGCTTCATCGCAGGTCAGCCCCCGCATTTT.

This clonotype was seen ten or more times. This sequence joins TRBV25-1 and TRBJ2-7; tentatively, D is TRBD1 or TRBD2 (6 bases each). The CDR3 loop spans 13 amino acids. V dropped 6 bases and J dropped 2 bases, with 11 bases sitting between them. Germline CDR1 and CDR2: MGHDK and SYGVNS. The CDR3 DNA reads TGTGCCAGCAGCCCGGGGGACACCTACGAGCAGTACTTC. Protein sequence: CASSPGDTYEQYF.

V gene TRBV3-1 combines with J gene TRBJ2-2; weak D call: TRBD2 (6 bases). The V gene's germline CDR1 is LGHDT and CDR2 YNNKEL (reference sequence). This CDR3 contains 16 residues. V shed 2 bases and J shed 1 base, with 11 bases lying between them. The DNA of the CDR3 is TGTGCCAGCAGCCAAAACGTGCGGGAGAACACCGGGGAGCTGTTTTTT. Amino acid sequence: CASSQNVRENTGELFF.

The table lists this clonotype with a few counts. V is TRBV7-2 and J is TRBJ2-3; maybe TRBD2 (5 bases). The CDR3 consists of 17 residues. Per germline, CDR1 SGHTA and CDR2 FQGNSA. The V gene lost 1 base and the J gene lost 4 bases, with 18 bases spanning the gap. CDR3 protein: CASSLVGGFLSSDTQYF. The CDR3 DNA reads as TGTGCCAGCAGCTTAGTTGGAGGATTCCTCTCATCAGATACGCAGTATTTT.

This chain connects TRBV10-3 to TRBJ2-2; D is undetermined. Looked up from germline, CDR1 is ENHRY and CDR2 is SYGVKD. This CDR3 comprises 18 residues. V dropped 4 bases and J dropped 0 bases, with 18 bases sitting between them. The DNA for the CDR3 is TGTGCCATCAGTGTACACCCGGACCCTAATACGAACACCGGGGAGCTGTTTTTT. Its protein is CAISVHPDPNTNTGELFF.

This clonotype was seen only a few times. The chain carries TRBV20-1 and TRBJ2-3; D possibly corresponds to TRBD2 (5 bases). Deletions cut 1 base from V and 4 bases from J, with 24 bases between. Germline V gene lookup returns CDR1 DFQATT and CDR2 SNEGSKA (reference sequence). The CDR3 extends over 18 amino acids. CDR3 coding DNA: TGCAGTGCTAGAGTGAATCTTGGGAGACTACCGTGGCCAGATACGCAGTATTTT. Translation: CSARVNLGRLPWPDTQYF.

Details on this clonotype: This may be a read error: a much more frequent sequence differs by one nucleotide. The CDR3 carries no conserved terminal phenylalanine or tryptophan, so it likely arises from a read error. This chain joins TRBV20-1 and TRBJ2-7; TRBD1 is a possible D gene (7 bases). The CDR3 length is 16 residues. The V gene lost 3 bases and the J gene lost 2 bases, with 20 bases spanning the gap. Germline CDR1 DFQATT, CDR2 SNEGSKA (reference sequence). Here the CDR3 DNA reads TGCAGTGCTAGCCAAATCCCGGGACAGCGGGCCTACGAGCAGTACTCC. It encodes CSASQIPGQRAYEQYS.

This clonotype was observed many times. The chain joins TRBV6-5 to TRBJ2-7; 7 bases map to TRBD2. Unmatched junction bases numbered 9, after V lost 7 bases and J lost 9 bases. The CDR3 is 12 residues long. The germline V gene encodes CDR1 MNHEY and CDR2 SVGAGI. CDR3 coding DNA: TGTGCCAGCAAAACAGCGGGATGGGTGCAGTACTTC. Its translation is CASKTAGWVQYF.

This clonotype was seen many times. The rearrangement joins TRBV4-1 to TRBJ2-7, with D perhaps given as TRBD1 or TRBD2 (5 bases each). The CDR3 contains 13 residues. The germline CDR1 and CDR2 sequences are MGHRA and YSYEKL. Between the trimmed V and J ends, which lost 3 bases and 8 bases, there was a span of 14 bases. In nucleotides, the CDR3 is TGCGCCAGCAGCCACCTCATATCGGGGCAGCAGTACTTC. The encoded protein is CASSHLISGQQYF.

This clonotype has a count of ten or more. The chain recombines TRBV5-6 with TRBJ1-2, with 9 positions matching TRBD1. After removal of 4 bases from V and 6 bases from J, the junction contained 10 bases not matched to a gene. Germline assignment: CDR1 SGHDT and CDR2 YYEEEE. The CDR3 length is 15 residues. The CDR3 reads CASSISFGTGNGYTF. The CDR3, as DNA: TGTGCCAGCAGCATCAGTTTTGGGACAGGGAATGGCTACACCTTC.

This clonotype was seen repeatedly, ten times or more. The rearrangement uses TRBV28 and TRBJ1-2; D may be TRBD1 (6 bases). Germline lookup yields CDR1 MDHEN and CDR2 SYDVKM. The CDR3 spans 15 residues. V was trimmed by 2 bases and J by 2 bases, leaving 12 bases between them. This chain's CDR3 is CASSLRTTGNYGYTF. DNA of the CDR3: TGTGCCAGCAGTTTACGAACCACAGGGAACTATGGCTACACCTTC.

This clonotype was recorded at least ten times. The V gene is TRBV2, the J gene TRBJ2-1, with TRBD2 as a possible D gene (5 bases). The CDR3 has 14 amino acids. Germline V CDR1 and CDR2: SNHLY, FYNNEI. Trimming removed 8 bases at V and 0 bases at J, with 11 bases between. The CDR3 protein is CASREGSSYNEQFF. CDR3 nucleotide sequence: TGTGCCAGCCGCGAAGGGAGCTCCTACAATGAGCAGTTCTTC.

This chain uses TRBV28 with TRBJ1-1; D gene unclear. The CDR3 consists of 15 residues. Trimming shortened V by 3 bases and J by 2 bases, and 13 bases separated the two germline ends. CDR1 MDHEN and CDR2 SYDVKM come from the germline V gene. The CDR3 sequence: CASSLRPVGNTEAFF. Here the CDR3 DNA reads TGTGCCAGCAGTTTGCGCCCCGTTGGCAACACTGAAGCTTTCTTT.

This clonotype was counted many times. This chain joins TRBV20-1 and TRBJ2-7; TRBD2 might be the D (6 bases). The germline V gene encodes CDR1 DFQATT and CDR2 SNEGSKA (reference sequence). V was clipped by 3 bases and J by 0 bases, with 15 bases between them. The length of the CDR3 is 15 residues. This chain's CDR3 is CSARRRGTSSYEQYF. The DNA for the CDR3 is TGCAGTGCTAGGAGACGGGGGACCAGCTCCTACGAGCAGTACTTC.

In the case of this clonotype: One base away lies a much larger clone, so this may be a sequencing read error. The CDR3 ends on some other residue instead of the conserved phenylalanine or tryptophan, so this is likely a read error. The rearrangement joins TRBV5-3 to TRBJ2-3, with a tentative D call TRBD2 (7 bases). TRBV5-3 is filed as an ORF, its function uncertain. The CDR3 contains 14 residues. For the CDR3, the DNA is TGTGCCAGCAGCTTGGAAGGGGGGGCAGATACGCAGTATCTT. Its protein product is CASSLEGGADTQYL.

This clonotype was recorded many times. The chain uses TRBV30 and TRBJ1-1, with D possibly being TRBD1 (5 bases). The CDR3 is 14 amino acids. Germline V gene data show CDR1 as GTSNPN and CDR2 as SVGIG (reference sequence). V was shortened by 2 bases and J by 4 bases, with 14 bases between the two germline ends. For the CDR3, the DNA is TGTGCCTGGAGTACAGGACGGGTGGGCACTGAAGCTTTCTTT. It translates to CAWSTGRVGTEAFF. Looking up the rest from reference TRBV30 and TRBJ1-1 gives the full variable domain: SQTIHQWPATLVQPVGSPLSLECTVEGTSNPNLYWYRQAAGRGLQLLFYSVGIGQISSEVPQNLSASRPQDRQFILSSKKLLLSDSGFYLCAWSTGRVGTEAFFGQGTRLTVV.